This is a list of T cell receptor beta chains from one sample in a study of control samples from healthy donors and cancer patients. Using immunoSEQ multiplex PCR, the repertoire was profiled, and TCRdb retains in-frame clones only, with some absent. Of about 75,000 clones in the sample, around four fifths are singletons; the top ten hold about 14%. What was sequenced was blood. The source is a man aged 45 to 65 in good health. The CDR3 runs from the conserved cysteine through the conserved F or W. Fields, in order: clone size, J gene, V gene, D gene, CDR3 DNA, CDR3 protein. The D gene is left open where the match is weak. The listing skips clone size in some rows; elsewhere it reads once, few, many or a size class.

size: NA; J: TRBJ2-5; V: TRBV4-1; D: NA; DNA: TGCGCCAGCAGCCAAGATAGTTCTAGCCGCCAAGAGACCCAGTACTTC; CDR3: CASSQDSSSRQETQYF
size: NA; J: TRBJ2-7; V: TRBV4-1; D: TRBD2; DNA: TGCGCCAGCAGCCAAGATGGACTAGACGACGAGCAGTACTTC; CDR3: CASSQDGLDDEQYF
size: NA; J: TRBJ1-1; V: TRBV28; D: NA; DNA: TGTGCCAGCAGTTTACGGGTAACTGAAGCTTTCTTT; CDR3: CASSLRVTEAFF
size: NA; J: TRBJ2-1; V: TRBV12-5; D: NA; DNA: TGTGCTAGTGGTTTGCCCTTCCCGCAGGGAACCTACAATGAGCAGTTCTTC; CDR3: CASGLPFPQGTYNEQFF
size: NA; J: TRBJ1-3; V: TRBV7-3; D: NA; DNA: TGTGCCAGCAGTCCAGGGGTCCGCTCTGGAAACACCATATATTTT; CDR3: CASSPGVRSGNTIYF
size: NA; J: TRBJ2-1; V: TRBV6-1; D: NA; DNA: TGTGCCAGCAGTGAGGAGAGGGGTGAGCAGTTCTTC; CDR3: CASSEERGEQFF
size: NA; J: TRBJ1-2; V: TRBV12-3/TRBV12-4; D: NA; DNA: TGTGCCAGCACCCGGTGGGGATCTGGCTACACCTTC; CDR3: CASTRWGSGYTF
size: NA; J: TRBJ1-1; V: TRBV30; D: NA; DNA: TGTGCCGGGGCCCCCCGGGGACGGGCTCACACTGAAGCTTTCTTT; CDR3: CAGAPRGRAHTEAFF
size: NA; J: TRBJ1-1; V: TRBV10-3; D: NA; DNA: TGTGCCATCACCGCGACAGAGAACACTGAAGCTTTCTTT; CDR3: CAITATENTEAFF
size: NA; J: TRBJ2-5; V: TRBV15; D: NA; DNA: TGTGCCACCAGCAGAGTCAGCCGGGAGGAGACCCAGTACTTC; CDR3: CATSRVSREETQYF
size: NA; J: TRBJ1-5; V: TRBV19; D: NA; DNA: TGTGCCGGTAGTCCCCGAGGTCACGGAGGCAATCAGCCCCAGCATTTT; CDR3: CAGSPRGHGGNQPQHF
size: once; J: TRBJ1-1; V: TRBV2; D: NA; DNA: TGTGCCAGCAACTCGGACGGAGGTGAAGCTTTCTTT; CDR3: CASNSDGGEAFF
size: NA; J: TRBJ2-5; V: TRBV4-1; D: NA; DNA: TGCGCCAGCAGCCAAGTGGTACTGTACCAAGAGACCCAGTACTTC; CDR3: CASSQVVLYQETQYF
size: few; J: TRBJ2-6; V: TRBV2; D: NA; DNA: TGTGCCAGCAGCCTCTCTGGGGCCAACGTCCTGACTTTC; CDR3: CASSLSGANVLTF
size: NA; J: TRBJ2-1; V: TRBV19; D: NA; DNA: TGTGCCAGTAGTATAGGCACCCCAATCTACAATGAGCAGTTCTTC; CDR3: CASSIGTPIYNEQFF
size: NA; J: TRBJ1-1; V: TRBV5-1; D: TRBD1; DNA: TGCGCCAGCAGCCACGGACAGGGGAACACTGAAGCTTTCTTT; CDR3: CASSHGQGNTEAFF
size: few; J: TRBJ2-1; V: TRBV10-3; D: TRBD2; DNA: TGTGCCATCAAGAGCGGGAGGGAATACAATGAGCAGTTCTTC; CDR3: CAIKSGREYNEQFF
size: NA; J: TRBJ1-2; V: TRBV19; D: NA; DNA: TGTGCCAGTAGTATGGGCCATAACTATGGCTACACCTTC; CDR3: CASSMGHNYGYTF
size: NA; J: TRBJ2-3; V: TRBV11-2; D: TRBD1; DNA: TGTGCCAGCAGTCCGACCGGGACAGGGGGCGCAGATACGCAGTATTTT; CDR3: CASSPTGTGGADTQYF
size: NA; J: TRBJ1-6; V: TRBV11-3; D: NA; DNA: TGTGCCAGCAGCCTAAGACGGGTGGGATCACCCCTCCACTTT; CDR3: CASSLRRVGSPLHF
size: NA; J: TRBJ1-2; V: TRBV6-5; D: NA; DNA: TGTGCCAGCAGGCGCCCAGGGACAAATAACTATGGCTACACCTTC; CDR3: CASRRPGTNNYGYTF
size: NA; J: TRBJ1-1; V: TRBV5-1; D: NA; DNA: TGCGCCAGCAGCTATGAAGGCATGGGTGCTTTCTTT; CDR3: CASSYEGMGAFF
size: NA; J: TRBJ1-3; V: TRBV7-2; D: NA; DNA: TGTGCCAGCAGCTTATGGGGCACCTCTGGAAACACCATATATTTT; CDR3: CASSLWGTSGNTIYF
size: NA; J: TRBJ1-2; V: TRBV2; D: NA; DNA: TGTGCCAGCAGTGATCCGACAGTGAATGGCTACACCTTC; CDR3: CASSDPTVNGYTF
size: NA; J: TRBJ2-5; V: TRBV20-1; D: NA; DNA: TGCAGTGCTAGTTTTCAGCGGCAAGAGACCCAGTACTTC; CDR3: CSASFQRQETQYF
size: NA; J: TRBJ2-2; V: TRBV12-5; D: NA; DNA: TGTGCTAGTGGTTTGTCCCGGGATCCGGCCGGGGAGCTGTTTTTT; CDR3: CASGLSRDPAGELFF
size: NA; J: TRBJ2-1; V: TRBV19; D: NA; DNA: TGTGCCAGTAGTATAGATGGCCCAGGGGTCCCCTACAATGAGCAGTTCTTC; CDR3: CASSIDGPGVPYNEQFF
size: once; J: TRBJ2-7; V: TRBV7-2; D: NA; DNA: TGTGCCAGCAGCTCATGGGCTAGGGACGAGCAGTACTTC; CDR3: CASSSWARDEQYF
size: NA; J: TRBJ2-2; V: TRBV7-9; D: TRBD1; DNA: TGTGCCAGCAGCTGGGGACAGGGGAGCGCCGGGGAGCTGTTTTTT; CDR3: CASSWGQGSAGELFF
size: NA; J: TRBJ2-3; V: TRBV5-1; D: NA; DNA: TGCGCCAGCAGCTTGGCCGGAACAGATACGCAGTATTTT; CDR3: CASSLAGTDTQYF
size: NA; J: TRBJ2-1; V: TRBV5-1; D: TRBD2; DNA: TGCGCCAGCAGCTTTAGCGGGGGGAGCGCCGTTGAGCAGTTCTTC; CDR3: CASSFSGGSAVEQFF
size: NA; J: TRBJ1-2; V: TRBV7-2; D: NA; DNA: TGTGCCAGCAGCTCGGGACATGCCCTGGGGGGCTACACCTTC; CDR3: CASSSGHALGGYTF
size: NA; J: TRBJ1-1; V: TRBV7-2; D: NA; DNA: TGTGCCAGCAGCATCTCAGGGTTCAACACTGAAGCTTTCTTT; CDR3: CASSISGFNTEAFF
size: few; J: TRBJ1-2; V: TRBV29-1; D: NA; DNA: TGCAGCGTTGGCTACAGGCTGGGTGGCTACACCTTC; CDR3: CSVGYRLGGYTF
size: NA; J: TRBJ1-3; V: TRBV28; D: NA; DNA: TGTGCCAGCAGTACAGGCGGTGTATCCGAGTATTTT; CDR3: CASSTGGVSEYF
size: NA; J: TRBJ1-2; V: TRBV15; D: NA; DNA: TGTGCCACCAGCAGAGATCGGCTAATCTATGGCTACACCTTC; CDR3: CATSRDRLIYGYTF
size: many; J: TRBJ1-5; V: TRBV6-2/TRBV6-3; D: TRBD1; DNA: TGTGCCAGCAGCCACCGGGACAGGGGGCGCGGGGGCCAGCCCCAGCATTTT; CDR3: CASSHRDRGRGGQPQHF